This TCR beta chain is from a study of OX40 agonist ivuxolimab in advanced cancers. Study-level information: Patients receiving dose escalation had hepatocellular carcinoma, melanoma, renal cell or head and neck cancer. Study-level findings and limits: Near-lowest levels of clonal expansion characterized partial responders at 0.1-3.0 mg/kg. CD8+ T cells showed, on average, more clonal expansion than CD4+ cells. There was clonal expansion of CD4+ and CD8+ blood T cells by week 6 at 0.1 to 3.0 mg/kg.

V trimming: 3 bases; J trimming: 7 bases; junction bases outside the gene matches: 13. CDR1 SGDLS and CDR2 YYNGEE come from the germline V gene. This CDR3 spans 16 amino acids. Data came from immunoSEQ multiplex PCR; TCRdb stores just in-frame clones and leaves some out. The data hold around 40,000 clones, with 84% observed a single time. A remark on this clone: Its antigen is as yet unknown.

The sequencing used CD4+ or CD8+ T cells sorted from blood, collected in a trial of the OX40 agonist ivuxolimab. This receptor was identified in an adult with an advanced solid tumor such as melanoma, head and neck, liver or kidney cancer. The chain carries TRBV9 and TRBJ2-1; TRBD2 matches 7 bases. The CDR3 sequence is CASSARLAGFLNEQFF. The CDR3 DNA reads TGTGCCAGCAGCGCCAGACTAGCAGGTTTCCTGAATGAGCAGTTCTTC.